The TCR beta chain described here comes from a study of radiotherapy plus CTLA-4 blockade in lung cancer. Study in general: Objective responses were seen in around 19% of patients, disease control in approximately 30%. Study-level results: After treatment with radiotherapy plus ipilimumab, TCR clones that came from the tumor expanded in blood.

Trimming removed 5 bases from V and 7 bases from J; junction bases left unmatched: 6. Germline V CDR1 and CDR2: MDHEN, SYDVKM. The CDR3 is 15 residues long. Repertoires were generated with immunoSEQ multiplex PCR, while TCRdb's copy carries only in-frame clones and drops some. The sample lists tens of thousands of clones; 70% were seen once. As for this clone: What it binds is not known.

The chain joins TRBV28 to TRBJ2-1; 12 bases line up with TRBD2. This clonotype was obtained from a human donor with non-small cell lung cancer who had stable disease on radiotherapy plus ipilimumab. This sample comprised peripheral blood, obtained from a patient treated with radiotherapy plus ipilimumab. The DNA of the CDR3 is TGTGCCAGCAGTCGACTAGCGGGAGACTTGAATGAGCAGTTCTTC. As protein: CASSRLAGDLNEQFF. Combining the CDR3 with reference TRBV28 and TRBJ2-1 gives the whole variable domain DVKVTQSSRYLVKRTGEKVFLECVQDMDHENMFWYRQDPGLGLRLIYFSYDVKMKEKGDIPEGYSVSREKKERFSLILESASTNQTSMYLCASSRLAGDLNEQFFGPGTRLTVL.